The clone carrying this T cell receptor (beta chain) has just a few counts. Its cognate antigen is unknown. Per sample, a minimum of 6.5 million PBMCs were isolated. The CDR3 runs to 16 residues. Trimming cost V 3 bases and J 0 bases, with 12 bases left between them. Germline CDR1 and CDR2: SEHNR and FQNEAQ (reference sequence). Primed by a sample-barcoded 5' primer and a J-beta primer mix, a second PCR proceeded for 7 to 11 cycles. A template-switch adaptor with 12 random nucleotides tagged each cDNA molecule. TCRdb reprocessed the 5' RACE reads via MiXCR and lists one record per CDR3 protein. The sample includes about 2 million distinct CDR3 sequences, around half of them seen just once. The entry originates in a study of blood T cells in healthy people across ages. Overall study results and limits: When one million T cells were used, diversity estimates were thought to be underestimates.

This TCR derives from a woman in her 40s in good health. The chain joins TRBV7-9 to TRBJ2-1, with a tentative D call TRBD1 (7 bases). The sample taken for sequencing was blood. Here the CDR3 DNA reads TGTGCCAGCAGCTTTCGGGGGACAGTCTCCTACAATGAGCAGTTCTTC. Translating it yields CASSFRGTVSYNEQFF.